A selection of T cell receptor beta chains follows, all from one sample in a study of blood T cells in healthy people across ages. TCRdb re-called the 5' RACE reads through MiXCR, storing one row per CDR3 protein. The table includes approximately 730,000 distinct CDR3 sequences, approximately 53% detected once. Sequencing used blood. All receptors come from a man older than 75 in good health. CDR3s include the opening cysteine and the closing phenylalanine or tryptophan. Fields, in order: V gene, D gene, clone size, J gene, CDR3 protein, CDR3 DNA. The D gene is left open where the match is weak. Some rows have no size entry. The others give once, few or many, or a class for an expanded clone.

>TRBV2|NA|NA|TRBJ2-6
CASKRTTSGANVLTF
TGTGCCAGCAAACGGACAACCTCTGGGGCCAACGTCCTGACTTTC
>TRBV20-1|TRBD1|NA|TRBJ2-7
CSAGDDRVENEQYF
TGCAGTGCTGGAGACGACAGGGTGGAAAATGAGCAGTACTTC
>TRBV27|TRBD1|once|TRBJ1-4
CASSSLGQGKWNEKLFF
TGTGCCAGCAGTTCGCTTGGACAGGGGAAGTGGAATGAAAAACTGTTTTTT
>TRBV9|NA|NA|TRBJ2-1
CASSVAGTACEQFF
TGTGCCAGCAGCGTAGCTGGGACGGCGTGCGAGCAGTTCTTC
>TRBV11-2|NA|NA|TRBJ2-3
CASSLVPAGLTDTQYF
TGTGCCAGCAGCTTAGTCCCTGCGGGGCTCACAGATACGCAGTATTTT
>TRBV20-1|NA|NA|TRBJ2-6
CSARADGANVLTF
TGCAGTGCTAGGGCGGATGGGGCCAACGTCCTGACTTTC
>TRBV20-1|NA|NA|TRBJ2-1
CSALDRGGLATYNEQFF
TGCAGTGCCCTGGACAGGGGAGGACTAGCGACCTACAATGAGCAGTTCTTC
>TRBV28|TRBD1|once|TRBJ2-7
CASLRDRVSIEQYF
TGTGCCAGTTTAAGAGACAGGGTATCTATCGAGCAGTACTTC
>TRBV20-1|NA|few|TRBJ2-3
CSARGGWGSTDTQYF
TGCAGTGCTAGAGGGGGGTGGGGCTCAACAGATACGCAGTATTTT
>TRBV14|NA|NA|TRBJ2-5
CASSQEIWTTAETQYF
TGTGCCAGCAGCCAAGAGATCTGGACTACCGCCGAGACCCAGTACTTC
>TRBV29-1|NA|NA|TRBJ2-5
CSVEDLRGGTYF
TGCAGCGTTGAAGATCTCCGTGGGGGGACGTACTTC
>TRBV5-1|TRBD2|NA|TRBJ2-5
CASSLTTSGRYNEQYF
TGCGCCAGCAGCCTAACGACTAGCGGGAGATACAATGAGCAGTACTTC
>TRBV10-3|NA|few|TRBJ2-2
CAIRNTARTGELFF
TGTGCCATCAGAAACACCGCACGGACCGGGGAGCTGTTTTTT
>TRBV27|TRBD1|NA|TRBJ2-7
CASSFGDRGPYEQYF
TGTGCCAGCAGTTTTGGGGACAGGGGCCCCTACGAGCAGTACTTC
>TRBV24-1|TRBD2|NA|TRBJ2-4
CATSEAGRDIQYF
TGTGCCACCAGTGAGGCAGGGAGGGACATTCAGTACTTC
>TRBV18|NA|few|TRBJ2-4
CASSPVDNIQYF
TGTGCCAGCTCACCGGTTGACAACATTCAGTACTTC
>TRBV6-1|NA|few|TRBJ2-3
CASREGFNPFRDTQYF
TGTGCCAGCAGGGAAGGGTTTAACCCTTTTAGAGATACGCAGTATTTT
>TRBV6-5|TRBD1|NA|TRBJ2-6
CASRPDRALPGANVPTF
TGTGCCAGCAGGCCAGACAGGGCCCTCCCTGGGGCCAACGTCCCGACTTTC
>TRBV28|NA|few|TRBJ1-3
CASTSGNTIYF
TGTGCCAGCACCTCTGGAAACACCATATATTTT
>TRBV28|TRBD2|NA|TRBJ2-1
CASSRGGQNEQFF
TGTGCCAGCTCCCGCGGGGGTCAGAATGAGCAGTTCTTC
>TRBV7-2|TRBD2|NA|TRBJ2-1
CASSPSGRANEQFF
TGTGCCAGCAGCCCTAGCGGGAGAGCAAATGAGCAGTTCTTC
>TRBV5-1|TRBD1|few|TRBJ2-7
CASSLKGAAYEQYF
TGCGCCAGCAGCTTAAAGGGGGCGGCGTACGAGCAGTACTTC
>TRBV25-1|TRBD1|NA|TRBJ2-3
CASSEYQGQGSTDTQYF
TGTGCCAGCAGTGAATATCAGGGACAGGGTTCCACAGATACGCAGTATTTT
>TRBV3-1|NA|few|TRBJ1-6
CASSPPAEAPLHF
TGTGCCAGCAGCCCTCCAGCGGAGGCACCCCTCCACTTT
>TRBV5-1|TRBD2|NA|TRBJ2-1
CASSLAGGSDDEQFF
TGCGCCAGCAGCTTGGCCGGCGGGAGCGACGATGAGCAGTTCTTC
>TRBV20-1|NA|few|TRBJ2-1
CSVYKPGLSSYNEQFF
TGCAGTGTCTATAAACCCGGTCTGAGCTCCTACAATGAGCAGTTCTTC
>TRBV2|NA|few|TRBJ2-7
CASSHRDKTYEQYF
TGTGCCAGTTCCCACCGGGACAAGACCTACGAGCAGTACTTC
>TRBV29-1|NA|few|TRBJ1-1
CSADPGGAGTEAFF
TGCAGCGCCGATCCGGGGGGCGCGGGCACTGAAGCTTTCTTT
>TRBV9|TRBD1|NA|TRBJ1-1
CASSVAQGVRGNTEAFF
TGTGCCAGCAGCGTAGCTCAGGGGGTGAGGGGGAACACTGAAGCTTTCTTT
>TRBV3-1|NA|NA|TRBJ2-1
CASSLTDHYLSYNEQFF
TGTGCCAGCAGCCTGACTGACCATTATCTCTCCTACAATGAGCAGTTCTTC
>TRBV6-6|NA|NA|TRBJ1-5
CASSYEGVSEPQHF
TGTGCCAGCAGTTACGAGGGGGTCTCTGAGCCCCAGCATTTT
>TRBV2|NA|once|TRBJ2-3
CASGLTTQSTDTQYF
TGTGCCAGCGGACTGACCACCCAAAGCACAGATACGCAGTATTTT
>TRBV6-6|NA|NA|TRBJ2-3
CASSYSNQAGLDTQYF
TGTGCCAGCAGTTACTCGAATCAAGCAGGGTTAGATACGCAGTATTTT
>TRBV5-4|TRBD2|NA|TRBJ2-3
CASSPGGIGTDTQYF
TGTGCCAGCAGCCCCGGGGGGATTGGCACAGATACGCAGTATTTT
>TRBV19|TRBD2|NA|TRBJ2-7
CASSAAPSGRGHEQYF
TGTGCCAGTAGTGCGGCCCCTAGCGGGAGGGGCCATGAGCAGTACTTC
>TRBV11-1|TRBD2|NA|TRBJ2-1
CASSLVLAGVSKNPQFF
TGTGCCAGCAGCTTAGTACTAGCGGGAGTTTCTAAGAATCCGCAGTTCTTC
>TRBV28|NA|NA|TRBJ1-2
CASSLVWDTVSGYGYTF
TGTGCCAGCAGCCTAGTTTGGGACACAGTCTCGGGCTATGGCTACACCTTC
>TRBV11-2|NA|NA|TRBJ2-2
CASSPTLQGGSTGELFF
TGTGCCAGCAGCCCTACGTTACAGGGGGGGAGCACCGGGGAGCTGTTTTTT
>TRBV15|NA|few|TRBJ1-2
CATSRGAGVNYGYTF
TGTGCCACCAGCAGAGGGGCAGGGGTTAACTATGGCTACACCTTC
>TRBV3-1|NA|NA|TRBJ2-7
CASSRRAVSYEQYF
TGTGCCAGCAGCCGGCGCGCAGTTTCCTACGAGCAGTACTTC
>TRBV25-1|TRBD2|few|TRBJ2-7
CASGRAGAGNEQYF
TGTGCCAGCGGGCGAGCGGGAGCAGGCAATGAGCAGTACTTC
>TRBV20-1|TRBD1|NA|TRBJ2-7
CSARDPLGQGAYEQYF
TGCAGTGCTAGAGATCCCCTCGGACAGGGGGCCTACGAGCAGTACTTC
>TRBV7-9|TRBD1|NA|TRBJ2-5
CASSLWGQALQETQYF
TGTGCCAGCAGCTTATGGGGACAGGCACTACAAGAGACCCAGTACTTC
>TRBV10-3|NA|NA|TRBJ2-1
CAISEGRSMSYNEQFF
TGTGCCATCAGTGAGGGTAGGAGCATGTCCTACAATGAGCAGTTCTTC
>TRBV15|TRBD2|NA|TRBJ2-5
CATSEAGQETQYF
TGTGCCACCAGTGAAGCGGGACAAGAGACCCAGTACTTC